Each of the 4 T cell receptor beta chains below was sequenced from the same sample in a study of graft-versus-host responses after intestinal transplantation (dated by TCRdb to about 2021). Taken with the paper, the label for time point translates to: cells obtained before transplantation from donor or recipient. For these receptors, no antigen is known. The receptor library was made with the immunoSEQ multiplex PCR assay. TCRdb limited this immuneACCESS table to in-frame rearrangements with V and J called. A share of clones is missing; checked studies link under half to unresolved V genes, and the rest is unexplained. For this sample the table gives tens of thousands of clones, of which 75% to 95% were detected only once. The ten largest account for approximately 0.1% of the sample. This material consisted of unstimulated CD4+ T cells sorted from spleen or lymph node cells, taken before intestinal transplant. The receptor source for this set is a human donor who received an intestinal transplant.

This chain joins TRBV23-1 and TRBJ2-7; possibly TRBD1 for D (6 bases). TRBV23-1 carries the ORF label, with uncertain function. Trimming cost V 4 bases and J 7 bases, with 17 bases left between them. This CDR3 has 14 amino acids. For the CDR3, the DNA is TGCGCCAGCAGTCCTTGGGGACACCAACTGGAGCAGTACTTC. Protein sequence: CASSPWGHQLEQYF.

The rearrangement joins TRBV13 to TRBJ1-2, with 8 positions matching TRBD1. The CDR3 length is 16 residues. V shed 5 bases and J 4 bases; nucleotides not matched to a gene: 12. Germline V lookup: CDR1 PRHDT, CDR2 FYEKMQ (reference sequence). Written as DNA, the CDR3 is TGTGCCAGCAGCCTTCTTACCTTCGACAGGGGCTATGGCTACACCTTC. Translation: CASSLLTFDRGYGYTF.

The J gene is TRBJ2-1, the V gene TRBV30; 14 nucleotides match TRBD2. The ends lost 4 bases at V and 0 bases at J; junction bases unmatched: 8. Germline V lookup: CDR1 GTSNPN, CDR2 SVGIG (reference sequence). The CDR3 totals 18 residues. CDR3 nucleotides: TGTGCCTGGAATGGACTAGCGGGGGGTATCCCCTCCTACAATGAGCAGTTCTTC. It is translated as CAWNGLAGGIPSYNEQFF.

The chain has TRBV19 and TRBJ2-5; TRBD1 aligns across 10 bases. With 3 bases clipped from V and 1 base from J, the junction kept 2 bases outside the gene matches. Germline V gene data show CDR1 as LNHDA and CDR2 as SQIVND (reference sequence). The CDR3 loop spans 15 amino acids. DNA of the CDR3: TGTGCCAGTAGTATCCGGGACAGGGGCCAAGAGACCCAGTACTTC. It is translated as CASSIRDRGQETQYF.